The following is a T cell receptor beta chain sequence with its context. The antigen is not known. The CDR3 has 15 residues. CDR1 SGHRS and CDR2 YFSETQ come from the germline V gene. The V end was cut by 0 bases, the J end by 0 bases, with 7 bases between. This sample is drawn from a study of shared clonotypes between healthy human individuals. Study overall: Three plates each covered CD4 naive and memory; CD8 naive two, CD8 memory one.

Original data processing: There were no quality scores in the junction-only immunoSEQ sequences, so filtering differed. Assay used: immunoSEQ multiplex PCR; TCRdb lists only in-frame clones, some missing. That table gives V, J and clone size, and the DNA gave D and trimming. There are around 1,100,000 clones in the sample; about 80% occur only once, and approximately 0.95% lies in the top ten. Study results and caveats: Clonotype sharing across a handful of donors was observed for around 4.5% of naive CD4 clonotypes. Tissue TCR repertoires likely differ from these blood-only repertoires.

The chain joins TRBV5-1 to TRBJ1-3; D unclear. The specimen was memory CD4+ T cells from PBMCs. This sample's subset: CD45RA-negative fraction. This receptor was obtained from a man younger than 35 in good health. Some clones in this sample may be carry-over from other donors' samples. CDR3 protein: CASSLGSNSGNTIYF. CDR3 in DNA: TGCGCCAGCAGCTTGGGTTCTAACTCTGGAAACACCATATATTTT.